Listed below are T cell receptor beta chains from one sample, sequenced in a study of cytomegalovirus exposure and HLA in healthy donors. The repertoire was sequenced with immunoSEQ multiplex PCR; TCRdb's copy has only in-frame clones and lacks some. The repertoire includes around 150,000 clones, roughly 80% of them detected once, and roughly 1.9% sits in the top ten. Sequenced: PBMCs. The receptor source for this set is a female donor in good health and CMV-seronegative. CDR3s include the opening cysteine and the closing phenylalanine or tryptophan. Each record gives: CDR3 length, D gene, clone size, V gene, J gene, CDR3 DNA, CDR3 protein. The D gene is left open where the match is weak. The size field is filled for only some rows; it gives once, few, many or a size class.

18	TRBD1	.	TRBV28	TRBJ1-3	TGTGCCAGCAGTCCGTCGGGACAGGGGGCCTACATGAGAAACACCATATATTTT	CASSPSGQGAYMRNTIYF
12	.	once	TRBV30	TRBJ1-4	TGTGCCTGGGACACTTGGGATGAAAAACTGTTTTTT	CAWDTWDEKLFF
14	TRBD1	few	TRBV6-1	TRBJ1-1	TGTGCCAGCAGTGAAGCGGGGACAGGTATTAAAGCTTTCTTT	CASSEAGTGIKAFF
14	.	few	TRBV5-1	TRBJ2-7	TGCGCCAGCAGCCCGACATTATCCATCCACGAGCAGTACTTC	CASSPTLSIHEQYF
16	TRBD1	.	TRBV7-8	TRBJ1-1	TGTGCCAGCAGCTTAGTGGGACAGGGGCACGGCACTGAAGCTTTCTTT	CASSLVGQGHGTEAFF
16	TRBD1	.	TRBV4-2	TRBJ1-5	TGTGCCAGCAGCCCGCGGACAGGGTGGGACAATCAGCCCCAGCATTTT	CASSPRTGWDNQPQHF
14	.	.	TRBV6-6	TRBJ1-1	TGTGCCAGCAGTTACTCTAACGGGAACACTGAAGCTTTCTTT	CASSYSNGNTEAFF
14	.	.	TRBV23-1	TRBJ1-1	TGCGCCAGCTCCGTCCCCCCTTCGAACACTGAAGCTTTCTTT	CASSVPPSNTEAFF
13	.	.	TRBV7-2	TRBJ2-5	TGTGCCAGCAGCCGGGACTCACAAGAGACCCAGTACTTC	CASSRDSQETQYF
14	TRBD1	.	TRBV5-1	TRBJ1-1	TGCGCCAGCAGCCCGGGACAGGGGGGGGCTGAAGCTTTCTTT	CASSPGQGGAEAFF
14	.	.	TRBV5-1	TRBJ2-7	TGCGCCAGCAGGTCCGGGTCTGCGCTTTACGAGCAGTACTTC	CASRSGSALYEQYF
15	TRBD1	.	TRBV9	TRBJ1-5	TGTGCCAGCAGCTCAGGACAGGACAGCAATCAGCCCCAGCATTTT	CASSSGQDSNQPQHF
14	.	.	TRBV6-5	TRBJ1-1	TGTGCCAGCAGGAGGAACTTGGGTGGCACTGAAGCTTTCTTT	CASRRNLGGTEAFF
12	.	.	TRBV5-6	TRBJ1-1	TGTGCCAGTTACTTAAGTGCTAGTGAAGCTTTCTTT	CASYLSASEAFF
12	.	once	TRBV7-9	TRBJ2-7	TGTGCCAGCAGCTTAAGCAGGGACGAGCAGTACTTC	CASSLSRDEQYF
14	.	few	TRBV10-1	TRBJ2-7	TGCGCCAGCAGTGAGACAGGGCGCTACTACGAGCAGTACTTC	CASSETGRYYEQYF
14	.	once	TRBV6-5	TRBJ1-5	TGTGCCAGCAGTGAATTTTGGCACAATCAGCCCCAGCATTTT	CASSEFWHNQPQHF
15	.	.	TRBV7-3	TRBJ2-5	TGTGCCAGCAGCTTAATGGGGACTGCCAAAGAGACCCAGTACTTC	CASSLMGTAKETQYF
14	.	few	TRBV5-1	TRBJ1-6	TGCGCCAGCAGCGACCAGGGGTTTAATTCACCCCTCCACTTT	CASSDQGFNSPLHF
14	.	once	TRBV9	TRBJ1-1	TGTGCCAGCGGTGGGGAGTTTGCCCGGACTGAAGCTTTCTTT	CASGGEFARTEAFF
14	TRBD1	.	TRBV7-3	TRBJ1-1	TGTGCCAGCAGCTCCAGGGGGCCGGCCACTGAAGCTTTCTTT	CASSSRGPATEAFF
13	.	.	TRBV6-5	TRBJ2-6	TGTGCGACTGGGGCTGCTGGGGCCAACGTCCTGACTTTC	CATGAAGANVLTF
13	.	once	TRBV27	TRBJ2-7	TGTGCCAGCAGTTTTAGCGTCTCCTACGAGCAGTACTTC	CASSFSVSYEQYF
15	TRBD1	.	TRBV19	TRBJ2-1	TGTGCCAGTAGTACTAGGACAGGGGTTATGAATGAGCAGTTCTTC	CASSTRTGVMNEQFF
18	TRBD2	.	TRBV5-1	TRBJ2-5	TGCGCCAGCAGCTTCGCAGGACTAGCGGGAGGGGCCCAAGAGACCCAGTACTTC	CASSFAGLAGGAQETQYF
17	.	.	TRBV16	TRBJ2-3	TGTGCCAGCAGCCCCTCCTTGGAGAGGGTGAGGGCAGATACGCAGTATTTT	CASSPSLERVRADTQYF
14	TRBD1	.	TRBV7-9	TRBJ2-7	TGTGCCAGCAGCTTGGGACAGGGGGGGGAGAGGCAGTACTTC	CASSLGQGGERQYF
15	TRBD2	.	TRBV2	TRBJ2-5	TGTGCCAGCAGGGGGGCTAGCGGGATTCAAGAGACCCAGTACTTC	CASRGASGIQETQYF
15	.	.	TRBV6-6	TRBJ1-5	TGTGCCAGCAGTTCCAGGACGGAGGGAGATCAGCCCCAGCATTTT	CASSSRTEGDQPQHF
15	.	.	TRBV7-2	TRBJ1-5	TGTGCCAGCAGCTTGAGCAGGGCCCTAAATCAGCCCCAGCATTTT	CASSLSRALNQPQHF
15	TRBD1	.	TRBV10-1	TRBJ2-5	TGCGCCAGCACTTGGGACAGGGGGCGCGAAGAGACCCAGTACTTC	CASTWDRGREETQYF
14	TRBD1	few	TRBV30	TRBJ1-4	TGTGCCTGGAGCAGGGACAGAAGGGATGAAAAACTGTTTTTT	CAWSRDRRDEKLFF
15	.	.	TRBV30	TRBJ1-4	TGTGCCTGGAGAATTAGCCCGTCTCCGTTGGAAAAACTGTTTTTT	CAWRISPSPLEKLFF
13	.	.	TRBV9	TRBJ1-6	TGTGCCAGCAGCGTAGCCGGGGAGTCACCCCTCCACTTT	CASSVAGESPLHF
13	.	.	TRBV7-9	TRBJ2-5	TGTGCCAGCACCTCGGGGGTAGTCGAGACCCAGTACTTC	CASTSGVVETQYF
17	.	.	TRBV10-3	TRBJ1-3	TGTGCCATCAGTGAGTCAGGACAGACAGTGGCTGGAAACACCATATATTTT	CAISESGQTVAGNTIYF
13	TRBD1	.	TRBV5-1	TRBJ2-7	TGCGCCAGTAGGGGGACAGGGCGCGACGAGCAGTACTTC	CASRGTGRDEQYF
14	.	.	TRBV5-4	TRBJ2-3	TGTGCCAGCAGCTCCGCTACTGGAGGAGATACGCAGTATTTT	CASSSATGGDTQYF
15	TRBD2	.	TRBV28	TRBJ2-1	TGTGCCAGCAGTTTCGTCGGACTAGGTGACAATGAGCAGTTCTTC	CASSFVGLGDNEQFF
14	.	.	TRBV7-2	TRBJ2-3	TGTGCCAGCAGCTTAGGGCGGCCGGGGGATACGCAGTATTTT	CASSLGRPGDTQYF
14	.	.	TRBV28	TRBJ1-1	TGTGCCAGCAGCACTCCGGGAAGGAACACTGAAGCTTTCTTT	CASSTPGRNTEAFF
14	TRBD1	.	TRBV19	TRBJ1-1	TGTGCCAGTACAGGGGGCCTACCTAACACTGAAGCTTTCTTT	CASTGGLPNTEAFF
16	.	.	TRBV5-1	TRBJ2-5	TGCGCCAGCAGCTTGTCTGTAGGGACACCTCAAGAGACCCAGTACTTC	CASSLSVGTPQETQYF
15	TRBD2	.	TRBV5-1	TRBJ2-1	TGCGCCAGCAGCTTGGTGGCTAGCGGGAGCAATGAGCAGTTCTTC	CASSLVASGSNEQFF
14	TRBD2	.	TRBV7-3	TRBJ2-3	TGTGCCAGCAGCTCCCGGACTAGCGGGCATACGCAGTATTTT	CASSSRTSGHTQYF
15	TRBD2	.	TRBV7-2	TRBJ2-5	TGTGCCAGCAGCAGGGCCGGGACTAGATCAGAGACCCAGTACTTC	CASSRAGTRSETQYF
16	TRBD1	.	TRBV15	TRBJ1-5	TGTGCCACCAGCAGAGATGGGACAGTCCCGGGACGGCCCCAGCATTTT	CATSRDGTVPGRPQHF
15	.	.	TRBV5-1	TRBJ1-6	TGCGCCAGCAGCTTGGTCGGCTCCTATAATTCACCCCTCCACTTT	CASSLVGSYNSPLHF
14	.	.	TRBV5-1	TRBJ1-2	TGCGCCAGCAGCCCCGCGACAGGCAACTATGGCTACACCTTC	CASSPATGNYGYTF
15	TRBD1	once	TRBV11-1	TRBJ1-2	TGTGCCAGCAGCTGGGGACAGGGTATTAACTATGGCTACACCTTC	CASSWGQGINYGYTF
12	TRBD1	.	TRBV5-4	TRBJ2-7	TGTGCCAGCAGACGGGACAGCTACGAGCAGTACTTC	CASRRDSYEQYF
13	.	.	TRBV30	TRBJ1-2	TGTGCCTGGAGTGTGGCCAGGGAATATGGCTACACCTTC	CAWSVAREYGYTF